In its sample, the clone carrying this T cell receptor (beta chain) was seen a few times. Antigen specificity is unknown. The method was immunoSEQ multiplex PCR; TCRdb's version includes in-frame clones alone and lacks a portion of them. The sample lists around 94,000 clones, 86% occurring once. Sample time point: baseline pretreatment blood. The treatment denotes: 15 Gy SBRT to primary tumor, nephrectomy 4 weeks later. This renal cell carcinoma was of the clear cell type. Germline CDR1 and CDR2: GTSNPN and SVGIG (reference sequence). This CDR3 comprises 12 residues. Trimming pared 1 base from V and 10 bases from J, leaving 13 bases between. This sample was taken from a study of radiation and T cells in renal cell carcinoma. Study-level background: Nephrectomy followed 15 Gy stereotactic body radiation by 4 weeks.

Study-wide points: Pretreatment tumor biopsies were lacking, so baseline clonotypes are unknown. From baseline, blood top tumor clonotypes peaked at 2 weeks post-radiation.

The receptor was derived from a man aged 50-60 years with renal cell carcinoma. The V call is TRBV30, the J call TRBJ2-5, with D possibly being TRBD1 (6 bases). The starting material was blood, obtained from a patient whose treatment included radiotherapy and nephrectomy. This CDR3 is CAWSAPGHGQYF. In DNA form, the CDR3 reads TGTGCCTGGAGTGCCCCGGGACACGGCCAGTACTTC.